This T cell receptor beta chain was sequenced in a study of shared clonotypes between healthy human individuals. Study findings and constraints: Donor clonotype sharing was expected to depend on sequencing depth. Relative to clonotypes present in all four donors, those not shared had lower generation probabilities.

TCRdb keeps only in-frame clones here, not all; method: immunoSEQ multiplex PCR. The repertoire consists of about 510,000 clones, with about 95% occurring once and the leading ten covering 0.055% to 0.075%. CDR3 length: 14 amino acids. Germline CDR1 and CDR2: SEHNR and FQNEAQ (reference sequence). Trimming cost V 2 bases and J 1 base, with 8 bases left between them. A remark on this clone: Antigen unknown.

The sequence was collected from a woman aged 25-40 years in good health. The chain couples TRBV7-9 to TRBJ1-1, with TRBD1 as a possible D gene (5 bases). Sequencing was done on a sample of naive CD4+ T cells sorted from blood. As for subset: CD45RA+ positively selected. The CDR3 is CASSLQGGNTEAFF. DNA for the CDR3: TGTGCCAGCAGCTTACAGGGCGGGAACACTGAAGCTTTCTTT.